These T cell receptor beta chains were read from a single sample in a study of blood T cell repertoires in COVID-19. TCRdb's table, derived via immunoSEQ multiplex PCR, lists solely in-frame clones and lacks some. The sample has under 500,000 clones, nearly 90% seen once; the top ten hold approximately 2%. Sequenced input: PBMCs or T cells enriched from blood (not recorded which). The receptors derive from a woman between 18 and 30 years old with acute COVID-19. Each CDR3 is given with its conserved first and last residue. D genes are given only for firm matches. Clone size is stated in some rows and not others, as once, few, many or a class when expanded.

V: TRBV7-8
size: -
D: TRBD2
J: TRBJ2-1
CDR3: CASSLGGTSGYNEQFF
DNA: TGTGCCAGCAGCTTAGGAGGGACTAGCGGCTACAATGAGCAGTTCTTC

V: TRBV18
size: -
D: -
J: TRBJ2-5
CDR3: CASTTRDMEETQYF
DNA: TGTGCCAGCACCACACGGGACATGGAAGAGACCCAGTACTTC

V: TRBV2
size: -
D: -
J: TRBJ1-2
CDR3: CASSDTIGFGGYTF
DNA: TGTGCCAGCAGTGATACTATCGGGTTTGGTGGCTACACCTTC

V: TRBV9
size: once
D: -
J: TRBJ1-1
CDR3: CASSQRGNTEAFF
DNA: TGTGCCAGCAGCCAACGGGGGAACACTGAAGCTTTCTTT

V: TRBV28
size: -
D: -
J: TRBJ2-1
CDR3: CASSLPDGVNEQFF
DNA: TGTGCCAGCAGTTTACCAGACGGAGTTAATGAGCAGTTCTTC

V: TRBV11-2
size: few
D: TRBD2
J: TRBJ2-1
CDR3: CASTGRNNEQFF
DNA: TGTGCCAGCACCGGGAGGAACAATGAGCAGTTCTTC

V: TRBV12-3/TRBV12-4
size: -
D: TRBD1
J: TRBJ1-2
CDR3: CASTLYRGQGYTF
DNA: TGTGCCAGCACCCTATACAGGGGGCAAGGCTACACCTTC

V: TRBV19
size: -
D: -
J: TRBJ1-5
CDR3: CASSDYAGDNQPQHF
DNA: TGTGCCAGTAGTGACTATGCAGGGGACAATCAGCCCCAGCATTTT

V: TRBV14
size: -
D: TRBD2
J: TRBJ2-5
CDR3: CASSQRLARGETQYF
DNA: TGTGCCAGCAGCCAAAGACTAGCTCGGGGAGAGACCCAGTACTTC

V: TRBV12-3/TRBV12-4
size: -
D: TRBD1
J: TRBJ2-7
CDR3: CASSRQGDSEQYF
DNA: TGTGCCAGCAGTAGACAGGGGGATAGCGAGCAGTACTTC

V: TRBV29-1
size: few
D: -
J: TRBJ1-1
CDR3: CSVLAGPQAFF
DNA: TGCAGCGTTTTGGCGGGCCCTCAAGCTTTCTTT

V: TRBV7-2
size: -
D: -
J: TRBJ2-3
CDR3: CASSLVSREATDTQYF
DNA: TGTGCCAGCAGCTTAGTTTCTAGAGAAGCCACAGATACGCAGTATTTT

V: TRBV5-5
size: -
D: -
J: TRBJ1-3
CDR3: CASSLDRVVPGNTIYF
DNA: TGTGCCAGCAGCTTGGACAGGGTAGTTCCTGGAAACACCATATATTTT

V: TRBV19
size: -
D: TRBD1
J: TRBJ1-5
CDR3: CASSTRQGVWSNQPQHF
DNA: TGTGCCAGTAGTACAAGACAGGGGGTATGGAGCAATCAGCCCCAGCATTTT

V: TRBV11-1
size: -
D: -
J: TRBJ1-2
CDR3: CASSLIGGREDGYTF
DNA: TGTGCCAGCAGCTTAATAGGAGGGAGAGAGGATGGCTACACCTTC

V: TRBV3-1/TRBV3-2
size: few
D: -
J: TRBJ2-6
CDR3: CASSQDPGFSGANVLTF
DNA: TGTGCCAGCAGCCAAGATCCGGGGTTCTCTGGGGCCAACGTCCTGACTTTC

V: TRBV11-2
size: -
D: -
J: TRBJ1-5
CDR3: CASSLERNQPQHF
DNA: TGTGCCAGCAGCTTAGAACGGAATCAGCCCCAGCATTTT

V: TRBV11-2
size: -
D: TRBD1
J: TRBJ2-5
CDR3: CASSSAPRDRGRETQYF
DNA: TGTGCCAGCAGCTCCGCCCCTCGGGACAGGGGGCGAGAGACCCAGTACTTC

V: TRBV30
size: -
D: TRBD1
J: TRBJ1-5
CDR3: CAWSVQGKAQPQHF
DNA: TGTGCCTGGAGTGTACAGGGGAAAGCACAGCCCCAGCATTTT

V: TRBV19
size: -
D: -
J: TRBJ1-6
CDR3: CASSIQGQHNSPLHF
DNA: TGTGCCAGTAGTATTCAGGGACAACATAATTCACCCCTCCACTTT

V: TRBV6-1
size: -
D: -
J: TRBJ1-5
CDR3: CASSEGVRVEDQPQHF
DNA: TGTGCCAGCAGTGAAGGCGTCAGGGTGGAAGATCAGCCCCAGCATTTT

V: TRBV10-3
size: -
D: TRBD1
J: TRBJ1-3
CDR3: CATLTGAGNTIYF
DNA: TGTGCCACCCTGACAGGGGCTGGAAACACCATATATTTT

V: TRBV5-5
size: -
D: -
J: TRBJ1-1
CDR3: CASSLGLGRNTEAFF
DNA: TGTGCCAGCAGCTTGGGGTTGGGCAGGAACACTGAAGCTTTCTTT

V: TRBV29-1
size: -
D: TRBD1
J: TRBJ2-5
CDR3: CSVPGQGDWETQYF
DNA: TGCAGCGTGCCGGGACAGGGTGATTGGGAGACCCAGTACTTC

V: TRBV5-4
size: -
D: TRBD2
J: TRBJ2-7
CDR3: CASSAGGDRYEQYF
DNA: TGTGCCAGCAGCGCGGGAGGGGACCGCTACGAGCAGTACTTC

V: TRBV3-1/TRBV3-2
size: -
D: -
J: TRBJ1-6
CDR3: CASSLPRYNSPLHF
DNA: TGTGCCAGCAGCCTCCCTAGATATAATTCACCCCTCCACTTT

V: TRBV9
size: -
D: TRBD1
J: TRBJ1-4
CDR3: CASSLRGANEKLFF
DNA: TGTGCCAGCAGCCTCAGGGGGGCTAATGAAAAACTGTTTTTT

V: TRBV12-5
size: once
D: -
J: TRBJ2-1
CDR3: CASGLIQGRYNEQFF
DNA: TGTGCTAGTGGTTTGATACAGGGCAGGTACAATGAGCAGTTCTTC

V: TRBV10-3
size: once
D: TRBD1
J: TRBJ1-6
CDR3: CAISDGTGSSSPLHF
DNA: TGTGCCATCAGTGATGGGACAGGGTCCTCATCACCCCTCCACTTT

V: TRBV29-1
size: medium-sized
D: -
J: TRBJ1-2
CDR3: CSVETNGDGYTF
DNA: TGCAGCGTTGAGACTAACGGGGATGGCTACACCTTC

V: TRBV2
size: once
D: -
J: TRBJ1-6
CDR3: CASRGESDSPLHF
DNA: TGTGCCAGCAGGGGAGAATCGGATTCACCCCTCCACTTT

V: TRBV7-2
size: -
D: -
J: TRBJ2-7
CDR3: CASSRQLGPSYEQYF
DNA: TGTGCCAGCAGCAGACAGCTAGGTCCCTCCTACGAGCAGTACTTC

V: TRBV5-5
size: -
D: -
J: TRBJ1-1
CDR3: CASSFYSGMNTEAFF
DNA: TGTGCCAGCAGCTTTTATTCAGGCATGAACACTGAAGCTTTCTTT

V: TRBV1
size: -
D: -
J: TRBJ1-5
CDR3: CTSNRSRTGGRRDQPQHF
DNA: TGCACCAGCAATCGTTCTAGGACAGGGGGCCGTAGGGATCAGCCCCAGCATTTT

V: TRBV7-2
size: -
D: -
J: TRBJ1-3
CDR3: CASSLATPGESTIYF
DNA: TGTGCCAGCAGCTTAGCCACCCCCGGGGAGTCGACCATATATTTT

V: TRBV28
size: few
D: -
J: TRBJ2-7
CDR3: CASSPSGGSYEQYF
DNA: TGTGCCAGCAGTCCGTCTGGAGGGAGCTACGAGCAGTACTTC

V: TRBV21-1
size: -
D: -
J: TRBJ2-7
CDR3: CASSGSGRESSYEQYF
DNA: TGTGCCAGCAGTGGTAGCGGGAGGGAAAGCTCCTACGAGCAGTACTTC

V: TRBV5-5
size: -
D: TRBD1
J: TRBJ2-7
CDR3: CASSSPDRGGGQYF
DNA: TGTGCCAGCAGCTCCCCGGACAGGGGGGGTGGGCAGTACTTC

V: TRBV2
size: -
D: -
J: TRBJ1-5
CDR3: CASSEGGRNQPQHF
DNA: TGTGCCAGCAGTGAAGGGGGCCGCAATCAGCCCCAGCATTTT

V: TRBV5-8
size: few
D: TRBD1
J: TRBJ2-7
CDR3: CASSMGDRASYEQYF
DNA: TGTGCCAGCAGCATGGGGGACAGGGCCTCCTACGAGCAGTACTTC